This T cell receptor (beta chain) was recorded in a study of Graves' ophthalmopathy and Graves' hyperthyroidism. The TCR beta CDR3 regions underwent amplification from RNA transcripts. Investigators did first-round RT-PCR with HTBI primers, then second-round multiplex PCR. TCRdb re-called the multiplex PCR reads with MiXCR, one entry per CDR3 protein. The profile shows about 400,000 distinct CDR3 sequences, about 18% of them singletons. CDR3 length equals 18 residues. V dropped 2 bases and J dropped 4; count of bases not matched to a gene: 12. From germline, CDR1 is LNHDA and CDR2 SQIVND (reference sequence).

The genes are TRBV19 and TRBJ1-5, with TRBD1 identical over 9 bases. The material sequenced was peripheral blood. The clonotype was recovered from a woman in her late teens or twenties with Graves' ophthalmopathy. The CDR3 is CASSIFPAQDRGNQPQHF. CDR3 sequence (DNA): TGTGCCAGTAGTATATTCCCCGCACAAGACAGGGGGAATCAGCCCCAGCATTTT. Using reference TRBV19 and TRBJ1-5 for the parts outside the CDR3, the full variable domain is DGGITQSPKYLFRKEGQNVTLSCEQNLNHDAMYWYRQDPGQGLRLIYYSQIVNDFQKGDIAEGYSVSREKKESFPLTVTSAQKNPTAFYLCASSIFPAQDRGNQPQHFGDGTRLSIL.